This paragraph covers one TCR beta chain sequence. This specimen belongs to a study of blood T cell repertoires in COVID-19. Profiling relied on immunoSEQ multiplex PCR, and the TCRdb table lists in-frame clones only, not all of them. The sample has about 82,000 clones; roughly three quarters are singletons. Trimming removed 4 bases at V and 7 bases at J, with 11 bases between. Germline V CDR1 and CDR2: SGHNT, YENEEA. The CDR3 sequence is 12 residues long. The sequenced sample consisted of peripheral blood. The receptor's source is a man aged 60 to 75 with COVID-19, enrolled during active disease. The chain has TRBV11-3 and TRBJ2-7; possibly TRBD2 for D (6 bases). CDR3: CASSSREREQYF. DNA for the CDR3: TGTGCCAGCAGCTCCCGGGAGAGGGAGCAGTACTTC.